This T cell receptor beta chain is from a study of cytomegalovirus exposure and HLA in healthy donors. Findings of the study overall: A later analysis, which compared TCR beta chains of equal frequency, found the HLA-associated ones more clonally expanded.

CDR1 is SGHAT and CDR2 is FQNNGV in the germline V gene. CDR3 size: 13 residues. Trimming took 4 bases from V and 4 from J, leaving 10 bases between them. For this clone: Its specificity is not known.

PCR employed 60 Vbeta and 13 Jbeta primers. Produced via immunoSEQ multiplex PCR; TCRdb's table is partial and in-frame only. In the table there are a few hundred thousand clones, about 80% of which are singletons. The sample comprised PBMCs. The genes are TRBV11-2 and TRBJ1-2; no definite D call. This receptor was taken from a woman aged 55-70 years in good health and CMV-seropositive. The CDR3 reads CASSSEGVYGYTF. The CDR3 region has the DNA TGTGCCAGCAGCTCCGAGGGTGTCTATGGCTACACCTTC.